The rows below give T cell receptor beta chains drawn from one sample of a study of cytomegalovirus exposure and HLA in healthy donors. Produced via immunoSEQ multiplex PCR; TCRdb's table is partial and in-frame only. The sample lists 65,000 to 90,000 clones; around 70% were seen once. The source material was PBMCs. The receptor source for this set is a woman between 35 and 50 years old in good health and CMV-seropositive. The CDR3 runs from the conserved cysteine through the conserved F or W. A D gene is named only where the DNA matches it firmly. Where a row states a size, it is once, few, many or the class of an expanded clone; other rows omit it.

v_gene	len	j_gene	abundance	d_gene	CDR3nt	CDR3aa
TRBV7-9	14	TRBJ1-2	.	.	TGTGCCAGCAGCTTAGGGGAGGGGGTGTATGGCTACACCTTC	CASSLGEGVYGYTF
TRBV7-8	15	TRBJ2-7	.	.	TGTGCCAGCGAACCCAGCGGGACAGGCTCCTACGAGCAGTACTTC	CASEPSGTGSYEQYF
TRBV6-4	15	TRBJ2-3	.	.	TGTGCCAGCTCCGGCGGGGCAGGGGGGTCCGATACGCAGTATTTT	CASSGGAGGSDTQYF
TRBV2	14	TRBJ1-3	.	.	TGTGCCAGCAGTGGTGGAACAGTAGGAAACACCATATATTTT	CASSGGTVGNTIYF
TRBV30	12	TRBJ1-5	few	.	TGTGCATGGAGCGAGGGAAATCAGCCCCAGCATTTT	CAWSEGNQPQHF
TRBV7-2	14	TRBJ1-1	.	.	TGTGCCAGCAGCACGTGGGACTGGAACACTGAAGCTTTCTTT	CASSTWDWNTEAFF
TRBV2	13	TRBJ2-7	.	.	TGTGCCAGCAGTGAACGGAGCAGCTACGAGCAGTACTTC	CASSERSSYEQYF
TRBV7-2	12	TRBJ1-2	few	.	TGTGCCAGCAGCTTAGCGAGCTATGGCTACACCTTC	CASSLASYGYTF
TRBV5-1	14	TRBJ2-3	.	.	TGCGCCAGTCACGTAGACAGGACCACAGATACGCAGTATTTT	CASHVDRTTDTQYF
TRBV5-1	17	TRBJ2-7	.	TRBD2	TGCGCCAGCAGCCCAACGGGGCTAGCGGGAGGGCCGGACGAGCAGTACTTC	CASSPTGLAGGPDEQYF
TRBV30	13	TRBJ1-1	.	.	TGTGCCTGGACCGGCCTGGGGGGAACTGAAGCTTTCTTT	CAWTGLGGTEAFF
TRBV19	12	TRBJ1-4	.	.	TGTGCCAGTATAGGGGAAGTCGGAAAACTGTTTTTT	CASIGEVGKLFF
TRBV27	15	TRBJ1-4	.	.	TGTGCCAGCAGACCAGACCAGGGGTTTAATGAAAAACTGTTTTTT	CASRPDQGFNEKLFF
TRBV25-1	11	TRBJ2-3	.	.	TGTGCCAGCGGGCAATCAGATACGCAGTATTTT	CASGQSDTQYF
TRBV28	15	TRBJ2-1	.	TRBD2	TGTGCCAGTGGAGCGGGAGTAACGTCCCGCAATGAGCAGTTCTTC	CASGAGVTSRNEQFF
TRBV7-6	15	TRBJ1-4	.	TRBD1	TGTGCCAGCAGCCCTCGGACAGGGATTAATGAAAAACTGTTTTTT	CASSPRTGINEKLFF
TRBV2	19	TRBJ2-5	.	TRBD2	TGTGCCAGCAGTGATCTCGGTCTAGTGACTAGCCGGAGGGAGGAGACCCAGTACTTC	CASSDLGLVTSRREETQYF
TRBV28	14	TRBJ2-5	.	.	TGTGCCAGCAGGACCCCGACTAGGTTGGAGACCCAGTACTTC	CASRTPTRLETQYF